The present T cell receptor (beta chain) was sequenced within a study of shared clonotypes between healthy human individuals. Study background: The study enrolled a couple of women and a few men aged 18 to 49.

Assay used: immunoSEQ multiplex PCR; TCRdb lists only in-frame clones, some missing. Among about a million clones listed, roughly 77% were seen once. The CDR3 length is 12 residues. CDR1 is SQVTM, CDR2 ANQGSEA, per germline. The V and J ends lost 4 bases and 5 bases respectively, with 11 bases between them. Study-wide findings and caveats: The study drew on few donors, limiting represented genetic and exposure-history diversity. On the whole, naive subsets had larger estimated richness than memory subsets had.

Concerning this clone: As yet, its antigen is unknown.

This TCR derives from a man younger than 35 in good health. Some clones in this sample may be carry-over from other donors' samples. The material sequenced was memory CD4+ T cells from PBMCs. Specified subset: CD45RA-negative fraction. This rearrangement joins TRBV29-1 to TRBJ2-5; TRBD2 is a possible D gene (6 bases). The CDR3 DNA reads TGCAGCGTTGCCGGGGGTCGGGAGACCCAGTACTTC. Translating gives CSVAGGRETQYF. Supplemented by reference TRBV29-1 and TRBJ2-5, the full variable domain reads SAVISQKPSRDICQRGTSLTIQCQVDSQVTMMFWYRQQPGQSLTLIATANQGSEATYESGFVIDKFPISRPNLTFSTLTVSNMSPEDSSIYLCSVAGGRETQYFGPGTRLLVL.